These 12 T cell receptor beta chains came from one sample sequenced in a study of blood T cells in healthy people across ages. A second PCR, run for roughly 7 to 12 cycles, used a sample-barcoded 5' primer plus a J-beta primer mix. TCRdb processed the 5' RACE reads anew with MiXCR; each CDR3 protein has one entry. This sample yields about 770,000 distinct CDR3 sequences, of which 44% are seen a single time; roughly 18% belongs to the top ten. Sequencing was performed on blood. The receptors were sampled from a man aged 55 to 70 in good health.

This chain links TRBV6-5 with TRBJ2-5; D not certain. This CDR3 is built from 12 residues. With 4 bases removed from V and 7 bases from J, the gap between germline ends came to 10 bases. The germline gives CDR1 MNHEY, CDR2 SVGAGI. The chain's CDR3 is CASSSPIGTQYF. As DNA, the CDR3 is TGTGCCAGCAGTTCTCCCATTGGGACCCAGTACTTC.

This clonotype turned up a few times. J is TRBJ1-1 and V is TRBV27, with 7 bases fitting TRBD1. The J segment lost 11 bases and the V segment lost 5 bases, leaving 14 bases of the junction unmatched. Per germline, CDR1 MNHEY and CDR2 SMNVEV (reference sequence). This CDR3 is 14 amino acids long. The CDR3 nucleotides read TGTGCCAGCAGTCTAGCACTTTGGACAGGCATGGCTTTCTTT. As protein: CASSLALWTGMAFF.

CDR3 in amino acids: CASRTQGRTVSYEQYF. The CDR3 nucleotides read TGTGCCAGCAGAACCCAGGGACGGACAGTCTCCTACGAGCAGTACTTC. The rearrangement uses TRBV6-2 or TRBV6-3 and TRBJ2-7, with D possibly matching TRBD1 (6 bases). Germline CDR1 MNHEY, CDR2 SVGEGT. Trimming removed 6 bases at V and 0 bases at J, with 18 bases between. The CDR3 loop spans 16 amino acids.

Many counts were recorded for this clonotype. The chain is built from TRBV6-5 and TRBJ2-1; D gene ambiguous. Germline CDR1 MNHEY, CDR2 SVGAGI. The CDR3 sequence is 11 residues long. Trimming pared 7 bases from V and 5 bases from J, leaving 6 bases between. CDR3: CASNRDNEQFF. CDR3 DNA sequence: TGTGCCAGCAACCGGGACAATGAGCAGTTCTTC.

In its sample, this clonotype was seen a few times. The chain employs TRBV29-1 and TRBJ2-3; 7 bases map to TRBD1. Germline-derived CDR1 and CDR2 are SQVTM and ANQGSEA. This CDR3 comprises 14 residues. The ends lost 5 bases at V and 0 bases at J; junction bases unmatched: 5. CDR3 residues: CSVLQGSSTDTQYF. CDR3 sequence (DNA): TGCAGCGTTTTACAGGGGTCTAGCACAGATACGCAGTATTTT.

The genes are TRBV7-8 and TRBJ1-5, with TRBD1 as a possible D gene (6 bases). The CDR3 covers 15 residues. The V end lost 3 bases, the J end lost 1 base, and 10 bases lay between the germline ends. Germline CDR1 SGHVS, CDR2 FQNEAQ. The CDR3 protein is CASSLNRVSNQPQHF. In DNA, the CDR3 is TGTGCCAGCAGCTTGAACAGGGTGAGCAATCAGCCCCAGCATTTT.

This clonotype was detected a few times. The V and J genes are TRBV10-2 and TRBJ2-7; 9 bases align to TRBD1. Trimming took 6 bases from V and 2 from J; bases not matched to a gene: 5. Germline CDR1 reads WSHSY; CDR2 reads SAAADI. The CDR3 has 14 amino acids. The CDR3 sequence is CASRSGTGTYEQYF. CDR3 nucleotide sequence: TGCGCCAGCAGATCTGGGACAGGGACCTACGAGCAGTACTTC.

This clonotype was counted a few times. The rearrangement links TRBV20-1 to TRBJ1-6; D is unresolved. Germline V CDR1 and CDR2: DFQATT, SNEGSKA (reference sequence). The V end lost 0 bases, the J end lost 0 bases, and 9 bases lay between the germline ends. The CDR3 is 16 amino acids. The CDR3 region is CSAREGMSSYNSPLHF. The CDR3 coding sequence is TGCAGTGCTAGAGAAGGGATGAGCTCCTATAATTCACCCCTCCACTTT.

A few counts support this clonotype. V gene TRBV11-3 combines with J gene TRBJ2-1, with 8 bases aligning to TRBD1. Germline V CDR1 and CDR2: SGHNT, YENEEA. This CDR3 has 15 amino acids. V shed 4 bases, J shed 2 bases, and the junction held 4 bases outside the gene matches. The CDR3 loop is CASSSRTGPYNEQFF. In nucleotides, the CDR3 is TGTGCCAGCAGCTCGAGGACAGGGCCCTACAATGAGCAGTTCTTC.

This clonotype was picked up a small number of times. V gene TRBV3-1 combines with J gene TRBJ1-6; 8 positions agree with TRBD1. Germline V CDR1 and CDR2: LGHDT, YNNKEL (reference sequence). V was pared by 5 bases and J by 8 bases, with 8 bases of the junction left unmatched. The CDR3 length is 15 residues. The CDR3 nucleotides are TGTGCCAGCAGCAATTGGGACAGGAGAGATTCACCCCTCCACTTT. Its translation is CASSNWDRRDSPLHF.

The rearrangement links TRBV7-3 to TRBJ2-3; 9 bases fit TRBD2. This CDR3 has 17 residues. V lost 0 bases and J lost 6; bases outside the gene matches: 10. CDR1 and CDR2 from the germline V gene are SGHTA and FQGTGA. The CDR3 coding sequence is TGTGCCAGCAGCTTAACACCTTCTAGCGGGGTCAGGGATACGCAGTATTTT. Translating gives CASSLTPSSGVRDTQYF.

This clonotype came up once. The V and J genes are TRBV20-1 and TRBJ2-1; 12 positions match TRBD2. The J call may not be correct, given that the DNA end is closer to TRBJ2-7. Germline V gene data show CDR1 as DFQATT and CDR2 as SNEGSKA (reference sequence). This CDR3 region has 19 residues. For the CDR3, the DNA is TGCAGTGCTAGTGCTCCCGGGACTAGCGGGTCCAGCTCCTACAATGAGCAGTACTTC. It specifies CSASAPGTSGSSSYNEQYF.